Listed below are T cell receptor beta chains from one sample, sequenced in a study of early T cells in non-severe SARS-CoV-2 infection. One entry per CDR3 protein, called by TCRdb with MiXCR from the 5' RACE reads. The profile shows 25,000 to 35,000 distinct CDR3 sequences, about 5.1% of them singletons. Sequenced: whole blood. The receptors shown here come from an adult who was a healthcare worker with PCR-confirmed SARS-CoV-2 infection or an uninfected control (not recorded which). Each CDR3 is given with its conserved first and last residue. A D gene is named only where the DNA matches it firmly. Clone size appears in some rows only: once, few, many, or a class for an expanded clone.

D: TRBD1; V: TRBV5-1; size: -; J: TRBJ2-7; CDR3: CASSPGQVPGEQYF; DNA: TGCGCCAGCAGCCCGGGACAGGTTCCAGGTGAGCAGTACTTC
D: -; V: TRBV11-2; size: few; J: TRBJ1-5; CDR3: CASSLEGIENQPQHF; DNA: TGTGCCAGCAGCTTAGAGGGGATTGAGAATCAGCCCCAGCATTTT
D: TRBD2; V: TRBV6-5; size: many; J: TRBJ2-1; CDR3: CASSLGGAGGYNEQFF; DNA: TGTGCCAGCAGTCTCGGGGGAGCGGGGGGCTACAATGAGCAGTTCTTC
D: -; V: TRBV27; size: -; J: TRBJ1-5; CDR3: CALLARASNQPQHF; DNA: TGTGCCCTTCTGGCGAGGGCGAGCAATCAGCCCCAGCATTTT
D: -; V: TRBV6-5; size: medium-sized; J: TRBJ2-5; CDR3: CASSYYRQGGTQYF; DNA: TGTGCCAGCAGTTACTATAGACAGGGAGGGACCCAGTACTTC
D: -; V: TRBV27; size: many; J: TRBJ2-7; CDR3: CASSLSAGPVSYEQYF; DNA: TGTGCCAGCAGTTTGTCCGCAGGCCCCGTGTCCTACGAGCAGTACTTC
D: -; V: TRBV30; size: many; J: TRBJ1-1; CDR3: CAWSPGTPSQAFF; DNA: TGTGCCTGGAGCCCCGGGACTCCGAGCCAAGCTTTCTTT
D: -; V: TRBV28; size: many; J: TRBJ2-1; CDR3: CASSSAGADAYNEQFF; DNA: TGTGCCAGCAGTTCCGCTGGGGCAGACGCTTACAATGAGCAGTTCTTC
D: TRBD1; V: TRBV18; size: many; J: TRBJ1-1; CDR3: CASSPGTGHTEAFF; DNA: TGTGCCAGCTCACCAGGGACAGGGCACACTGAAGCTTTCTTT
D: TRBD1; V: TRBV4-1; size: medium-sized; J: TRBJ2-3; CDR3: CASRQGEGADTQYF; DNA: TGCGCCAGCAGACAGGGGGAAGGCGCAGATACGCAGTATTTT
D: -; V: TRBV7-3; size: many; J: TRBJ2-5; CDR3: CASSNMGETQYF; DNA: TGTGCCAGCAGCAACATGGGGGAGACCCAGTACTTC
D: -; V: TRBV11-2; size: few; J: TRBJ2-3; CDR3: CASSRRRPRSGDTQYF; DNA: TGTGCCAGCAGTCGACGACGCCCTCGGTCAGGCGATACGCAGTATTTT
D: TRBD1; V: TRBV18; size: -; J: TRBJ2-5; CDR3: CASSQQDRGRQETQYF; DNA: TGTGCCAGCTCACAACAGGACAGGGGTAGACAAGAGACCCAGTACTTC
D: TRBD2; V: TRBV7-6; size: many; J: TRBJ2-1; CDR3: CASSLLGGRANPYNEQFF; DNA: TGTGCCAGCAGCTTATTGGGCGGGAGGGCCAATCCTTACAATGAGCAGTTCTTC
D: -; V: TRBV5-6; size: -; J: TRBJ1-2; CDR3: CASTQIGVGYDYGYTF; DNA: TGTGCCAGCACCCAAATCGGGGTTGGATATGACTATGGCTACACCTTC
D: TRBD2; V: TRBV10-3; size: few; J: TRBJ2-3; CDR3: CATKREGLDTQYF; DNA: TGTGCCACCAAGCGGGAGGGCCTCGATACGCAGTATTTT
D: TRBD2; V: TRBV6-2/TRBV6-3; size: -; J: TRBJ2-3; CDR3: CASSDGLAGGTDTQYF; DNA: TGTGCCAGCAGTGACGGACTAGCGGGGGGCACAGATACGCAGTATTTT
D: TRBD1; V: TRBV5-1; size: many; J: TRBJ1-1; CDR3: CASSLYRGPEAFF; DNA: TGCGCCAGCAGCTTGTACAGGGGACCTGAAGCTTTCTTT
D: TRBD2; V: TRBV12-3/TRBV12-4; size: many; J: TRBJ2-1; CDR3: CASRGLAGNEQFF; DNA: TGTGCCAGCAGAGGGCTAGCGGGAAATGAGCAGTTCTTC
D: -; V: TRBV4-1; size: many; J: TRBJ1-2; CDR3: CASSQEGNPYYGYTF; DNA: TGCGCCAGCAGCCAAGAGGGTAACCCGTACTATGGCTACACCTTC
D: TRBD2; V: TRBV2; size: -; J: TRBJ2-5; CDR3: CASRTSGTETQYF; DNA: TGTGCCAGCCGGACTAGCGGGACGGAGACCCAGTACTTC
D: -; V: TRBV11-2; size: few; J: TRBJ1-1; CDR3: CASTNYREVTEAFF; DNA: TGTGCCAGCACCAACTATAGGGAGGTCACTGAAGCTTTCTTT
D: -; V: TRBV20-1; size: few; J: TRBJ2-3; CDR3: CSVTFQDTQYF; DNA: TGCAGTGTCACGTTTCAAGATACGCAGTATTTT
D: TRBD2; V: TRBV19; size: few; J: TRBJ2-7; CDR3: CASSPRTSGVSYEQYF; DNA: TGTGCCAGTAGTCCTCGGACTAGCGGGGTTTCCTACGAGCAGTACTTC
D: TRBD2; V: TRBV6-5; size: many; J: TRBJ2-2; CDR3: CASSYLAGVNTGELFF; DNA: TGTGCCAGCAGTTACTTGGCGGGAGTGAACACCGGGGAGCTGTTTTTT
D: -; V: TRBV30; size: few; J: TRBJ1-1; CDR3: CAWSFPAGDTEAFF; DNA: TGTGCCTGGAGTTTCCCGGCAGGGGACACTGAAGCTTTCTTT
D: -; V: TRBV12-3/TRBV12-4; size: -; J: TRBJ2-1; CDR3: CASRYTYNEQFF; DNA: TGTGCCAGCCGGTACACCTACAATGAGCAGTTCTTC